Each of the 7 T cell receptor beta chains below was sequenced from the same sample in a study of blood T cells in healthy people across ages. Next came a second PCR, run for about 6 to 12 cycles, which used a sample-barcoded 5' primer along with a J-beta primer mix. One entry per CDR3 protein, called by TCRdb with MiXCR from the 5' RACE reads. The table records around 990,000 distinct CDR3 sequences, about 25% of them present only once. These records were also assigned to another study, of T cells of mothers and their children.

Sequenced sample: blood. These receptors came from a girl aged 2-10 years in good health.

This clonotype was observed a few times. The chain has TRBV20-1 and TRBJ1-5; tentatively, D is TRBD1 (5 bases). The CDR3 totals 14 residues. Germline V gene lookup returns CDR1 DFQATT and CDR2 SNEGSKA (reference sequence). Trimming stripped 1 base from V and 5 bases from J, with 12 bases between. In nucleotides, the CDR3 is TGCAGTGCTAGAGTCCCAGGGATGGATCAGCCCCAGCATTTT. Translation gives CSARVPGMDQPQHF.

This clonotype was found a few times. The chain uses TRBV11-2 and TRBJ1-2, with D hard to call. V was pared by 5 bases and J by 8 bases, with 12 bases between. Germline CDR1 and CDR2: SGHAT and FQNNGV. The CDR3 runs 12 residues. CDR3 bases: TGTGCCAGCAGCGGGGTATCCTTCGGCTACACCTTC. It codes for CASSGVSFGYTF.

This chain joins TRBV29-1 and TRBJ2-5; 7 bases are shared with TRBD1. The last part of the DNA fits TRBJ2-7 better; the J call may be wrong. CDR3 size: 15 residues. CDR1 is SQVTM, CDR2 ANQGSEA, per germline. The CDR3 region has the DNA TGCAGCGTTGAACGGGGTCCAGGGGGTTCCTACGAGCAGTACTTC. Translated, it gives CSVERGPGGSYEQYF.

The chain employs TRBV24-1 and TRBJ2-7; 13 positions match TRBD2. CDR1 and CDR2 from the germline V gene are KGHDR and SFDVKD. The CDR3 runs to 15 residues. V lost 2 bases and J lost 4; bases outside the gene matches: 1. The chain's CDR3 is CATSDSGLAGYEQYF. CDR3 in DNA: TGTGCCACCAGTGATTCGGGACTAGCGGGGTACGAGCAGTACTTC.

This clonotype came up a few times. This sequence joins TRBV5-6 and TRBJ2-5, with D unclear. The CDR3 sequence is 15 residues long. V was pared by 2 bases and J by 3 bases, with 14 bases between. Germline V gene lookup returns CDR1 SGHDT and CDR2 YYEEEE. CDR3 in amino acids: CASSFLATLEETQYF. For the CDR3, the DNA is TGTGCCAGCAGCTTCCTGGCTACACTCGAAGAGACCCAGTACTTC.

The chain is built from TRBV24-1 and TRBJ1-1; 8 nucleotides align to TRBD1. Germline V gene data show CDR1 as KGHDR and CDR2 as SFDVKD. The CDR3 extends over 18 amino acids. The ends lost 4 bases at V and 1 base at J; junction bases unmatched: 13. CDR3 sequence reads: CATSEGRAGGVENTEAFF. The CDR3, as DNA: TGTGCCACCAGTGAGGGGAGGGCAGGGGGCGTAGAGAACACTGAAGCTTTCTTT.

This clonotype was found a few times. The chain links TRBV20-1 to TRBJ2-1; D is possibly TRBD2 (6 bases). Germline V gives CDR1 DFQATT, CDR2 SNEGSKA (reference sequence). The CDR3 length is 11 residues. CDR3 protein: CSLVGGGEQFF. DNA for the CDR3: TGCAGCCTCGTGGGGGGTGGGGAGCAGTTCTTC.